This is a list of T cell receptor beta chains from one sample in a study of blood T cell repertoires in COVID-19. Only in-frame clones appear in the TCRdb table, and some are missing; sequencing was by immunoSEQ multiplex PCR. The sample has under 200,000 clones; around 82% are singletons. The sample consisted of PBMCs or T cells enriched from blood (not recorded which). The receptors stem from a woman aged 60 to 75 with acute COVID-19. Each CDR3 is given with its conserved first and last residue. D genes are given only for firm matches. Clone sizes are given selectively: once, few, many, or a class where the clone is expanded.

D | size | length | J | V | DNA | CDR3
TRBD2 | NA | 14 | TRBJ2-1 | TRBV5-3 | TGTGCCAGCAGCACTAGCGGGGGCCCAAGGGGGCAGTTCTTC | CASSTSGGPRGQFF
NA | NA | 15 | TRBJ2-3 | TRBV3-1/TRBV3-2 | TGTGCCAGCAGCCAAGATACCGGACTCGGAAGGGCGCAGTATTTT | CASSQDTGLGRAQYF
TRBD2 | NA | 22 | TRBJ2-1 | TRBV3-1/TRBV3-2 | TGTGCCAGCAGCCAAGATACTAGATCTAGCGGGAGTCCATCCGCCCTCTACAATGAGCAGTTCTTC | CASSQDTRSSGSPSALYNEQFF
TRBD2 | NA | 13 | TRBJ2-3 | TRBV12-3/TRBV12-4 | TGTGCCTGGAGGGCGGGGGGCGAAGATACGCAGTATTTT | CAWRAGGEDTQYF
NA | few | 12 | TRBJ1-4 | TRBV30 | TGTGCCTCCGGGTTATTTAATGAAAAACTGTTTTTT | CASGLFNEKLFF
NA | NA | 18 | TRBJ1-5 | TRBV5-5 | TGTGCCAGCAGCTTGGCCAATCCCCAGGGAATCTCTAGTCAGCCCCAGCATTTT | CASSLANPQGISSQPQHF
TRBD2 | NA | 16 | TRBJ2-3 | TRBV5-1 | TGCGCCAGCAGCCCACGGGGGGGGGCGCCCACAGATACGCAGTATTTT | CASSPRGGAPTDTQYF
NA | NA | 15 | TRBJ1-2 | TRBV3-1/TRBV3-2 | TGTGCCAGCAGCCAACCCGGGGGAGGGGACTATGGCTACACCTTC | CASSQPGGGDYGYTF
TRBD1 | NA | 14 | TRBJ2-3 | TRBV19 | TGTGCCAGCCGGACAGGGCGAAGCACAGATACGCAGTATTTT | CASRTGRSTDTQYF
TRBD2 | NA | 14 | TRBJ2-7 | TRBV13 | TGTGCCAGCTCTCGGACTAGCGGGAGCTACGAGCAGTACTTC | CASSRTSGSYEQYF
NA | few | 17 | TRBJ2-2 | TRBV5-4 | TGTGCCAGCAGCTTGGCAACGACGGGTCAGAGCACCGGGGAGCTGTTTTTT | CASSLATTGQSTGELFF
TRBD1 | NA | 15 | TRBJ1-2 | TRBV4-3 | TGCGCCAGCAGCCAAGACTACCCAGGGGGCTATGGCTACACCTTC | CASSQDYPGGYGYTF
NA | NA | 15 | TRBJ1-1 | TRBV7-9 | TGTGCCAGCAGCACCCCCGGGGCCCGGGGGACTGAAGCTTTCTTT | CASSTPGARGTEAFF
TRBD1 | once | 13 | TRBJ1-1 | TRBV7-9 | TGTGCCAGCGGGACAGGGTTTTTCACTGAAGCTTTCTTT | CASGTGFFTEAFF
NA | NA | 14 | TRBJ1-1 | TRBV28 | TGTGCCAGCAGTTTGTTTCGGGAGAACACTGAAGCTTTCTTT | CASSLFRENTEAFF
NA | NA | 13 | TRBJ1-2 | TRBV10-2 | TGCGCCAGCAGTGATACAGGGAACTATGGCTACACCTTC | CASSDTGNYGYTF
NA | NA | 13 | TRBJ1-2 | TRBV11-2 | TGTGCCAGCAGCCCCAGCCGGGACATTGGCTACACCTTC | CASSPSRDIGYTF
TRBD1 | few | 15 | TRBJ1-6 | TRBV7-2 | TGTGCCAGCAGCTTAGAGCGACAGGGGAATTCACCCCTCCACTTT | CASSLERQGNSPLHF
NA | NA | 12 | TRBJ2-1 | TRBV7-2 | TGTGCCAGCAGCGTCTCAGGGAAGGAGCAGTTCTTC | CASSVSGKEQFF
NA | NA | 14 | TRBJ1-5 | TRBV2 | TGTGCCAGCAGTGAGTTGGGGCCTCAACAGCCCCAGCATTTT | CASSELGPQQPQHF
NA | NA | 13 | TRBJ2-2 | TRBV27 | TGTGCCAGCAGTCTACAGGACACCGGGGAGCTGTTTTTT | CASSLQDTGELFF
NA | NA | 15 | TRBJ1-2 | TRBV25-1 | TGTGCCAGCAGTGAATATGAGGGAAGGAGTTCAGGCTACACCTTC | CASSEYEGRSSGYTF
TRBD1 | NA | 19 | TRBJ2-3 | TRBV4-3 | TGCGCCAGCAGCCAAGATTCCGCGAGGACAGGAATTAAGACAGATACGCAGTATTTT | CASSQDSARTGIKTDTQYF
NA | NA | 16 | TRBJ1-4 | TRBV28 | TGTGCCAGCAGCCTAAGTGTAGGCTCCGCGGGTGAAAAACTGTTTTTT | CASSLSVGSAGEKLFF
TRBD1 | NA | 15 | TRBJ1-1 | TRBV9 | TGTGCCAGCAGCCCGGGACAGAGGATGAACACTGAAGCTTTCTTT | CASSPGQRMNTEAFF
NA | few | 14 | TRBJ1-1 | TRBV4-3 | TGCGCCAGCAGCCAAGATCGGGAGAACACTGAAGCTTTCTTT | CASSQDRENTEAFF
NA | NA | 15 | TRBJ2-1 | TRBV30 | TGTGCCTGGAGTAGGGCGGGAAGCTCCTACAATGAGCAGTTCTTC | CAWSRAGSSYNEQFF
TRBD2 | NA | 16 | TRBJ2-7 | TRBV6-6 | TGTGCCAGCAGTTACTCGATGGCTAGCGGAAGTTACGAGCAGTACTTC | CASSYSMASGSYEQYF
NA | NA | 15 | TRBJ1-2 | TRBV27 | TGTGCCAGCAGTTTAATCCCTGACACGAACTATGGCTACACCTTC | CASSLIPDTNYGYTF
NA | NA | 13 | TRBJ2-5 | TRBV28 | TGTGCCAACAGTCCCATCAGTGGAGAGACCCAGTACTTC | CANSPISGETQYF
TRBD1 | NA | 16 | TRBJ1-4 | TRBV18 | TGTGCCAGCTCACCACCGCACACAGGGGGCAGCGGAAAACTGTTTTTT | CASSPPHTGGSGKLFF
NA | NA | 13 | TRBJ1-2 | TRBV27 | TGTGCCAGCAGTTTATCAGGAGTCTATGGCTACACCTTC | CASSLSGVYGYTF
NA | once | 15 | TRBJ2-2 | TRBV18 | TGTGCCAGCTCACCGGGCGGGACCACCGGCGGGGAGCTGTTTTTT | CASSPGGTTGGELFF
TRBD1 | NA | 13 | TRBJ1-2 | TRBV7-9 | TGTGCCAGCAGCTCGTCAGGGGGATGGAGCTACACCTTC | CASSSSGGWSYTF
NA | NA | 16 | TRBJ1-3 | TRBV19 | TGTGCCAGTAGTATCGCCGAGGGGGTCTCTGGAAACACCATATATTTT | CASSIAEGVSGNTIYF
NA | NA | 15 | TRBJ1-5 | TRBV5-1 | TGCGCCAGCAGTCGCGGGTCTGGGGGCAATCAGCCCCAGCATTTT | CASSRGSGGNQPQHF
TRBD1 | once | 16 | TRBJ1-6 | TRBV6-1 | TGTGCCAGCAGTGAAGCGCTTCAGGGGGTTAAATCACCCCTCCACTTT | CASSEALQGVKSPLHF
TRBD1 | NA | 14 | TRBJ1-1 | TRBV29-1 | TGCAGCACAGGGGGAAATTGGATGAACACTGAAGCTTTCTTT | CSTGGNWMNTEAFF
NA | NA | 16 | TRBJ1-1 | TRBV7-8 | TGTGCCAGCAGCTTGGGGCAGGGTCAATGGAACACTGAAGCTTTCTTT | CASSLGQGQWNTEAFF
TRBD1 | NA | 15 | TRBJ1-1 | TRBV28 | TGTGCCAGCAGTTCCCGACAGGGAATGAACACTGAAGCTTTCTTT | CASSSRQGMNTEAFF